These 5 T cell receptor beta chains share one sample of origin, sequenced in a study of vaccination effects on CD4 cells after COVID-19. Their cognate antigens are unknown. Produced via immunoSEQ multiplex PCR; TCRdb's table is partial and in-frame only. The table shows some 30,000 clones, with about 66% occurring only once. Expansion of antigen-specific CD4+ T cells with viral peptide pools was carried out by the ViraFEST assay before sequencing. Scientists isolated CD4+ T cells after a roughly 10-day culture period ended. Either the mRNA-1273 or the BNT162b2 vaccine was given to participants as two doses. The sequencing used CD4+ T cells from PBMCs cultured with SARS-CoV-2 spike peptides, collected after COVID-19 vaccination. These receptors all stem from a human donor who received a COVID-19 vaccine.

This sequence joins TRBV6-6 and TRBJ1-1, with no clear D. Germline values: CDR1 MNHNY, CDR2 SVGAGI (reference sequence). V lost 2 bases to trimming and J lost 7 bases, with 8 bases between them. The CDR3 sequence is 12 residues long. CDR3 sequence (DNA): TGTGCCAGCAGTTACAGGGAGGGTGAAGCTTTCTTT. Translation gives CASSYREGEAFF.

The chain couples TRBV6-1 to TRBJ2-1; 12 bases are a match to TRBD2. The CDR3 length is 17 residues. Germline lookup yields CDR1 MNHNS and CDR2 SASEGT. Trimming cost V 6 bases and J 5 bases; bases outside gene matches: 11. CDR3 protein: CASREFLAGGPDNEQFF. CDR3 coding DNA: TGTGCCAGCAGGGAATTCCTAGCGGGGGGGCCGGACAATGAGCAGTTCTTC.

This clone is a singleton in its sample. This chain joins TRBV11-2 and TRBJ2-1; D might be TRBD2 (5 bases). CDR3 length: 13 residues. Trimming cost V 4 bases and J 4 bases, with 8 bases left between them. Germline V lookup: CDR1 SGHAT, CDR2 FQNNGV. CDR3 sequence reads: CASSSTGYNEQFF. The CDR3 DNA is TGTGCCAGCAGCTCCACGGGATACAATGAGCAGTTCTTC. The full variable domain, with the rest looked up from reference TRBV11-2 and TRBJ2-1, is EAGVAQSPRYKIIEKRQSVAFWCNPISGHATLYWYQQILGQGPKLLIQFQNNGVVDDSQLPKDRFSAERLKGVDSTLKIQPAKLEDSAVYLCASSSTGYNEQFFGPGTRLTVL.

This chain uses TRBV5-1 with TRBJ1-2; 11 positions agree with TRBD1. CDR1 SGHRS and CDR2 YFSETQ come from the germline V gene. This CDR3 has 17 residues. Losses at the gene ends were 1 base for V and 2 bases for J; bases not matched to a gene: 7. The CDR3 sequence is CASSLWPGTGGNYGYTF. The CDR3 DNA is TGCGCCAGCAGCTTGTGGCCCGGGACAGGGGGAAACTATGGCTACACCTTC. The entire variable domain, with the rest obtained from reference TRBV5-1 and TRBJ1-2, is as follows: KAGVTQTPRYLIKTRGQQVTLSCSPISGHRSVSWYQQTPGQGLQFLFEYFSETQRNKGNFPGRFSGRQFSNSRSEMNVSTLELGDSALYLCASSLWPGTGGNYGYTFGSGTRLTVV.

In its sample, this clone was seen once. V and J are TRBV6-6 and TRBJ1-5; D possibly corresponds to TRBD1 (5 bases). Trimming cost V 7 bases and J 6 bases, with 16 bases left between them. Germline V lookup: CDR1 MNHNY, CDR2 SVGAGI (reference sequence). The CDR3 consists of 14 residues. The CDR3 coding sequence is TGTGCCAGCACACCGGGGGGGGAGAGTCAGCCCCAGCATTTT. Protein: CASTPGGESQPQHF.